This T cell receptor (beta chain) was documented in a study of PD-1 blockade in classical Hodgkin lymphoma (TCRdb year 2020). General notes on the study: Nivolumab dosing was 3 mg/kg intravenously every 2 weeks, continuing until either disease progression or unacceptable toxicity. To define a peripheral blood immune signature of response to PD-1 blockade in classical Hodgkin lymphoma, the study combined TCR beta sequencing with CyTOF.

From the cysteine up to the phenylalanine, the CDR3 has a length of 11 residues. Only the CDR3 DNA stays, 33 bases, in frame from base 1. Taken from the germline V gene (reference sequence), the CDR1 and CDR2 loops are DFQATT and SNEGSKA. Trimming removed 5 bases from V and 6 bases from J, leaving 8 bases between the germline ends. In the case of this clone: This clone's antigen is unknown. Base-call qualities are not available, and no considerably larger clone is one nucleotide away.

The Qiagen DNeasy kit was used to extract genomic DNA from unsorted PBMCs and from the negatively selected CD4+ and CD8+ fractions. Using primers that anneal to V and J segments, immunoSEQ multiplex PCR amplified the TCR beta CDR3 regions. Amplification bias was minimized using a synthetic immune receptor repertoire, and residual bias was removed computationally after sequencing. The paper's data handling went like this. Custom Python scripts were used to quantify repertoire diversity as the Shannon entropy index. The unsorted, CD4+ and CD8+ repertoires were each analyzed separately, with the exception of combined analyses, where CD4+ and CD8+ sequences were merged in silico. Clonal expansion was defined as at least a 2-fold frequency increase after treatment relative to C1D1, with a pseudocount of 0.5 for undetected baseline clones. Clones with 0 or 1 copy at C1D1 were classified as singleton clones, and clones with 2 or more copies were classified as non-singleton clones. Clones expanded in unsorted samples were annotated as CD4+, CD8+ or unknown by matching protein sequences in sorted samples from the same patient. Diversity changes from C1D1 to C4D1 were tested in paired samples using Wilcoxon tests. TCRdb stores this immuneACCESS table with in-frame sequences only. Part of the clones is absent; in the studies checked, under half of the shortfall reflects unresolved V genes, and no reason is known for the rest. The V and J calls and the clone size are those of that table, but D and trimming were determined from the DNA. This sample holds 20,000 to 25,000 clones; around 80% were observed only once. The top ten clonotypes cover about 17% of the sample.

The time point label for this specimen denotes: cycle 2 day 1 (C2D1) of nivolumab. Every trial patient had relapsed following autologous stem cell transplantation, and prior brentuximab vedotin exposure was what differed among cohorts A, B and C. The trial cohort included fewer than 60 patients with relapsed/refractory classical Hodgkin lymphoma, and each patient had a best overall response of complete response, partial response or progressive disease. In the multi-cohort phase II CheckMate 205 trial, trial patients received single-agent nivolumab. An independent review committee assessed best overall response using the 2007 International Working Group response criteria. Trial PBMCs were collected immediately before nivolumab initiation (C1D1) and during therapy at cycle 2 day 1 and cycle 4 day 1. After peripheral blood was drawn into 8 mL Vacutainer Cell Preparation Tubes, PBMCs were isolated by centrifugation and then cryopreserved.

What the work shows at the level of the full study, not this receptor alone: Lower diversity was observed in patients in whom nivolumab was started less than 1 year after ASCT, and these patients were excluded from later analyses so that confounding by immune reconstitution would be avoided. By C4D1, a significant rise was seen in CD4+ TCR diversity but not in CD8+ TCR diversity (p=0.0027 vs p=0.16), and the rise was most apparent among complete responders (p=0.02). Baseline TCR diversity was reported to be lower in newly diagnosed patients than in healthy donors and to be lower still in relapsed/refractory patients. Trial patients with a complete response had baseline diversity similar to that of newly diagnosed patients, while partial responders and progressors had significantly lower diversity. The study was restricted to a single clinical trial cohort, and the causes of repertoire differences, possibly disease activity or prior therapy, were left undefined.

The V and J segments used are TRBV20-1 and TRBJ2-1, with the D gene uncertain. This TCR came from a human donor with classical Hodgkin lymphoma. Sequences were derived from peripheral blood mononuclear cells (PBMCs), sampled before the second cycle of nivolumab. The DNA sequence reads TGCAGTGCTCGATTAGTCAATGAGCAGTTCTTC. It codes for CSARLVNEQFF.